This T cell receptor beta chain was sequenced during a study of T cell changes during pregnancy in multiple sclerosis. Using immunoSEQ multiplex PCR, the repertoire was profiled, and TCRdb retains in-frame clones only, with some absent. This table holds 65,000 to 90,000 clones, about 91% found once. The V and J ends lost 7 bases and 10 bases respectively, with 11 bases between them. The CDR3 consists of 11 residues. Germline-derived CDR1 and CDR2 are SEHNR and FQNEAQ (reference sequence). This receptor was obtained from a female donor in good health, serving as a control in a pregnancy study. Some clones in this sample may be carry-over from other donors' samples. Sequenced here: PBMCs, sampled in the first trimester of pregnancy. The chain is built from TRBV7-9 and TRBJ2-1; D is undetermined. The CDR3 sequence: CASTALEEQFF. DNA for the CDR3: TGTGCCAGCACCGCCTTGGAGGAGCAGTTCTTC.